This TCR beta chain was sequenced for a study of T cells in Graves' hyperthyroidism and ophthalmopathy. No progression to ophthalmopathy during 18 months of follow-up defined stable disease. Amplification of TCR beta CDR3 regions was performed using RNA transcripts as template. HTBI primers were used for first-round RT-PCR of the TCR CDR3. TCRdb re-derived calls from the multiplex PCR reads in MiXCR, one entry per CDR3 protein. The data show a few hundred thousand distinct CDR3 sequences, about a sixth seen once. This clonotype has ten or more counts. CDR3 length: 13 amino acids. V was cut by 9 bases and J by 2 bases, with 14 bases left in between. Germline V gives CDR1 SEHNR, CDR2 FQNEAQ (reference sequence).

Input material: blood. This chain uses TRBV7-9 with TRBJ2-7; D remains ambiguous. This sequence was found in a middle-aged man with Graves' hyperthyroidism. The CDR3 protein is CASNVERTYEQYF. The CDR3 region has the DNA TGTGCCAGTAACGTGGAGCGTACCTACGAGCAGTACTTC.